This T cell receptor beta chain was captured in a study of early T cells in non-severe SARS-CoV-2 infection. Whole-study context: The chains were unpaired, and the sequenced material was bulk RNA from unsorted whole blood.

Germline V gene data show CDR1 as SQVTM and CDR2 as ANQGSEA. V was clipped by 6 bases and J by 9 bases; unmatched bases: 6. CDR3 size: 13 residues. This clonotype was counted at least ten times. TCRdb itself ran the 5' RACE reads through MiXCR, one entry per CDR3 protein. This sample has over 75,000 distinct CDR3 sequences; around 13% occur once, and the top ten carry around 2.5%. The chain uses TRBV29-1 and TRBJ2-2; 11 bases are shared with TRBD1. Sequenced input: whole blood. The sequence was obtained from an adult who was a healthcare worker with PCR-confirmed SARS-CoV-2 infection or an uninfected control (not recorded which). The DNA of the CDR3 is TGCAGCGTGACCGGGACAGGGGGACGGGAGCTGTTTTTT. It codes for CSVTGTGGRELFF.